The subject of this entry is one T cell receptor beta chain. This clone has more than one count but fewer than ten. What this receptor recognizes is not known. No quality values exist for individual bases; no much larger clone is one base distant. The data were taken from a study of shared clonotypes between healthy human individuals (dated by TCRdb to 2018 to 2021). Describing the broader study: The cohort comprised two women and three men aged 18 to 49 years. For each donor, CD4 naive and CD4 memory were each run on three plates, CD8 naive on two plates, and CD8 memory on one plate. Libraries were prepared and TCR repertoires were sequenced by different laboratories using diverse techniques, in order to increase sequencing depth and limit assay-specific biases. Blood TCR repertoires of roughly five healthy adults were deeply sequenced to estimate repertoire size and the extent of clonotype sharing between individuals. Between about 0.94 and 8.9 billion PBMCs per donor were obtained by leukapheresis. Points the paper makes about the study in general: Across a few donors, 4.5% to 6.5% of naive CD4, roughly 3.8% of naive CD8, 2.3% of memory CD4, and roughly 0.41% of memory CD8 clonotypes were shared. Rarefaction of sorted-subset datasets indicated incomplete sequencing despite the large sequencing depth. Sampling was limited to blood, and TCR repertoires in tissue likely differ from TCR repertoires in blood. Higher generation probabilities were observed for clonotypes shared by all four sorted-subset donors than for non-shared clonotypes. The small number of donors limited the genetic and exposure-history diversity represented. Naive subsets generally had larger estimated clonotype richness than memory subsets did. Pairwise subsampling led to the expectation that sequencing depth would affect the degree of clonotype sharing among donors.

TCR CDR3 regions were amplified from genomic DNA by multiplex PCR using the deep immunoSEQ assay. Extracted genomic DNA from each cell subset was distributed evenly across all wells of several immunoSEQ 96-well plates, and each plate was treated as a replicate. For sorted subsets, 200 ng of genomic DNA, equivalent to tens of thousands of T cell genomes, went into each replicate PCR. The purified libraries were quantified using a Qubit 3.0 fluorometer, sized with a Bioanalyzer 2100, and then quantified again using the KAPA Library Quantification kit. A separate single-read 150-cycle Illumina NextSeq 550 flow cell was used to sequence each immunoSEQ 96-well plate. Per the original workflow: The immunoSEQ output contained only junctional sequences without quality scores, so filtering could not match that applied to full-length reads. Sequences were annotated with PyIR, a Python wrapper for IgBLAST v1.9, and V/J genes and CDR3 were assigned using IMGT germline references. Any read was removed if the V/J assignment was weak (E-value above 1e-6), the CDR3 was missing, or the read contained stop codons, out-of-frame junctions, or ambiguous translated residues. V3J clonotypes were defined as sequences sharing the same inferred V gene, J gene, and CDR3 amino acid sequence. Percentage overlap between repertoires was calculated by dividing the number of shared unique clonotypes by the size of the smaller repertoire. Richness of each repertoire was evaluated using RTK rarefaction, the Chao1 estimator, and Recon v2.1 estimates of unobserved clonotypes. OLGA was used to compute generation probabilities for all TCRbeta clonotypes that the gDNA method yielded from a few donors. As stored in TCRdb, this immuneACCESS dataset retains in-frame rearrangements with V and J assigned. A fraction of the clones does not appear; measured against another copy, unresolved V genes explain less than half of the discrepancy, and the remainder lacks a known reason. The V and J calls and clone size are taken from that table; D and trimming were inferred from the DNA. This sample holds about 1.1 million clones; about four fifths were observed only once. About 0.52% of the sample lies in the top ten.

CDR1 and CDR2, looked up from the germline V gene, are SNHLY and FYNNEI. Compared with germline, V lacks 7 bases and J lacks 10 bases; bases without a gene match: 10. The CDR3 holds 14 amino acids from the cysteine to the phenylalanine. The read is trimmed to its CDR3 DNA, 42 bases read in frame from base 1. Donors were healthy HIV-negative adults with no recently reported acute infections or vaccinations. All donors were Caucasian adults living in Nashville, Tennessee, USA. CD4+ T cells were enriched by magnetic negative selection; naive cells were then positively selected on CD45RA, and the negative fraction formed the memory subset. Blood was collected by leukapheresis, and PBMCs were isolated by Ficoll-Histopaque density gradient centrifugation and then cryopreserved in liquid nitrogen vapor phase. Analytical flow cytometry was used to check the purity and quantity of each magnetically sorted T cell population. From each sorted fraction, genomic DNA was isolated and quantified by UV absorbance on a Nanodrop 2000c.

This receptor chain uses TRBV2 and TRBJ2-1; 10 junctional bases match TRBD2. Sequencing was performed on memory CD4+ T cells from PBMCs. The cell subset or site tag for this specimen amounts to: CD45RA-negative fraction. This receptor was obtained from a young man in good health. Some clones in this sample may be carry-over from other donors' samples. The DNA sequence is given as TGTGCCAGCATTCAGACTAGCGGGTCCTTCGAGCAGTTCTTC. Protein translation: CASIQTSGSFEQFF. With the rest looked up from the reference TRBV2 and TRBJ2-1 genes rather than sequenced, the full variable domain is EPEVTQTPSHQVTQMGQEVILRCVPISNHLYFYWYRQILGQKVEFLVSFYNNEISEKSEIFDDQFSVERPDGSNFTLKIRSTKLEDSAMYFCASIQTSGSFEQFFGPGTRLTVL.